This section outlines one T cell receptor (beta chain) sequence together with its context. Germline CDR1 reads MDHEN; CDR2 reads SYDVKM. Trimming took off 5 bases at V and 3 bases at J, with 11 bases between the two ends. The CDR3 has 13 amino acids. The data originate from a study of post-analysis software for immune sequencing data. Researchers reported that TCR beta cDNA libraries carried unique molecular identifiers. From the PCR reads, TCRdb called clonotypes with MiXCR, one entry per CDR3 protein. The table records over 150,000 distinct CDR3 sequences, roughly 35% of them present only once. This sequence was found in a girl between 5 and 17 years old with multiple sclerosis. This chain links TRBV28 with TRBJ2-7; TRBD1 is a possible D gene (6 bases). The sample in question was blood, obtained after autologous hematopoietic stem cell transplantation. The CDR3 loop is CASSKSGVYEQYF. CDR3 DNA: TGTGCCAGCAGTAAATCAGGGGTCTACGAGCAGTACTTC.